This section outlines one T cell receptor beta chain sequence together with its context. What it binds is not known. This entry belongs to a study of cytomegalovirus exposure and HLA in healthy donors. General study findings and limits: In an earlier analysis, about 87% or about 30%: the productive usage of most TCR beta V segments.

PCR primers comprised 60 Vbeta and 13 Jbeta primers. The protocol was immunoSEQ multiplex PCR, while the TCRdb copy is restricted to in-frame clones and leaves out a portion. The table shows over 100,000 clones, with 79% occurring only once. The TCR was taken from a male donor in good health and CMV-seronegative. The sequenced sample consisted of PBMCs.

In DNA form, the CDR3 reads TGTGCCAGCAGCTCAGGATCCTATGGCTACACCTTC. This sequence encodes CASSSGSYGYTF. This chain connects TRBV6-1 to TRBJ1-2, with D unclear. Germline CDR1 is MNHNS and CDR2 is SASEGT. V was clipped by 6 bases and J by 4 bases, with 9 bases between them. This CDR3 is 12 amino acids long.